These 27 T cell receptor beta chains originate from one sample sequenced in a study of ipilimumab plus nivolumab after autologous stem cell transplantation. TCRdb keeps only in-frame clones here, not all; method: immunoSEQ multiplex PCR. The sample comprises 15,000 to 20,000 clones, about 80% of which are singletons, and roughly 10% rests with the top ten. Specimen: PBMCs, collected in a trial of ipilimumab plus nivolumab as post-transplant consolidation. The receptors shown here come from a male donor with diffuse large B-cell lymphoma.

The chain couples TRBV5-4 to TRBJ1-2; possibly TRBD1 for D (6 bases). The CDR3 has 14 residues. V lost 4 bases, J lost 7 bases, and 17 bases lay in between. Germline CDR1 reads SGHNT; CDR2 reads YYREEE (reference sequence). The CDR3 sequence is CASSEDWGQAGYTF. CDR3 coding DNA: TGTGCCAGCAGCGAAGATTGGGGGCAGGCTGGCTACACCTTC.

The genes are TRBV29-1 and TRBJ2-2; 8 bases are a match to TRBD1. Germline lookup yields CDR1 SQVTM and CDR2 ANQGSEA. The junction had 9 bases not matched to a gene; V was cut back by 4 bases and J by 8 bases. This CDR3 contains 14 residues. This chain's CDR3 is CSVGFWDRSGELFF. The DNA for the CDR3 is TGCAGCGTTGGGTTCTGGGACAGGTCAGGGGAGCTGTTTTTT.

This chain links TRBV29-1 with TRBJ2-5, with 7 bases that match TRBD1. The J segment lost 3 bases and the V segment lost 7 bases, leaving 8 bases of the junction unmatched. The CDR3 covers 13 residues. Germline values: CDR1 SQVTM, CDR2 ANQGSEA. The DNA for the CDR3 is TGCAGCGCCTTCATACAGGGGAAAGAGACCCAGTACTTC. This encodes CSAFIQGKETQYF.

This chain connects TRBV6-6 to TRBJ1-1; D is unclear. This CDR3 has 13 amino acids. Between the trimmed V and J ends, which lost 4 bases and 1 base, there was a span of 7 bases. The V gene's germline CDR1 is MNHNY and CDR2 SVGAGI (reference sequence). CDR3 protein: CASSLSENTEAFF. The CDR3 DNA sequence: TGTGCCAGCAGTTTATCGGAGAACACTGAAGCTTTCTTT.

CDR3: CASSSHTGSSRSPLHF. The CDR3 coding sequence is TGTGCCAGCAGTTCGCATACAGGGTCCAGCCGTTCACCCCTCCACTTT. The rearrangement uses TRBV27 and TRBJ1-6, with D maybe TRBD1 (6 bases). This CDR3 is 16 amino acids long. Germline values: CDR1 MNHEY, CDR2 SMNVEV (reference sequence). V dropped 4 bases and J dropped 9 bases, with 19 bases sitting between them.

This clone was seen a handful of times. The rearrangement uses TRBV6-1 and TRBJ1-4, with 7 bases matching TRBD1. The V and J ends lost 4 bases and 8 bases, in that order; junction bases with no gene match: 7. Looked up from germline, CDR1 is MNHNS and CDR2 is SASEGT. This CDR3 contains 14 residues. The CDR3 spells CASSVDRVREKLFF. CDR3 coding DNA: TGTGCCAGCAGTGTAGACAGGGTGAGAGAAAAACTGTTTTTT.

The genes are TRBV2 and TRBJ2-1, with TRBD1 identical over 7 bases. Germline CDR1 SNHLY, CDR2 FYNNEI. This CDR3 spans 11 amino acids. The trim removed 6 bases at V and 12 bases at J, leaving 5 bases unmatched. CDR3: CASRETGAQFF. In nucleotides, the CDR3 is TGTGCCAGCAGGGAAACAGGGGCGCAGTTCTTC.

This chain links TRBV7-2 with TRBJ1-5, with D possibly matching TRBD1 (6 bases). In germline, CDR1 is SGHTA, CDR2 FQGNSA. V lost 0 bases and J 1 base, leaving 16 bases between the germline ends. CDR3 length: 18 amino acids. The CDR3 nucleotides read TGTGCCAGCAGCTTAGCGGGCGGGGGGCGCGGCAGCAATCAGCCCCAGCATTTT. Amino acids: CASSLAGGGRGSNQPQHF.

This sequence joins TRBV4-1 and TRBJ1-1; 7 bases are a match to TRBD1. V shed 0 bases, J shed 4 bases, and the junction held 14 bases outside the gene matches. CDR3 length: 18 residues. From germline, CDR1 is MGHRA and CDR2 YSYEKL. Here the CDR3 reads CASSQEDRSVVGFTEAFF. CDR3 sequence (DNA): TGCGCCAGCAGCCAAGAGGACAGGTCGGTTGTGGGCTTCACTGAAGCTTTCTTT.

This sequence joins TRBV4-2 and TRBJ1-4; D is unclear. Germline CDR1 LGHNA, CDR2 YNFKEQ. V gave up 1 base and J gave up 8 bases, with 14 bases separating them. The CDR3 loop spans 15 amino acids. CDR3 bases: TGTGCCAGCAGCCAAGGTAGGGCCGGCGGCGAAAAACTGTTTTTT. It translates to CASSQGRAGGEKLFF.

DNA for the CDR3: TGTGCCAGCAGCAAGACACAAGCGGGCTCGCAAGAGACCCAGTACTTC. Translated, it gives CASSKTQAGSQETQYF. V gene TRBV5-6 combines with J gene TRBJ2-5; perhaps TRBD2 as D (6 bases). The germline V and J ends were trimmed by 4 bases and 2 bases, with 18 bases remaining between them. This CDR3 is 16 amino acids long. Germline V gives CDR1 SGHDT, CDR2 YYEEEE. The full variable domain, with the rest looked up from reference TRBV5-6 and TRBJ2-5, is DAGVTQSPTHLIKTRGQQVTLRCSPKSGHDTVSWYQQALGQGPQFIFQYYEEEERQRGNFPDRFSGHQFPNYSSELNVNALLLGDSALYLCASSKTQAGSQETQYFGPGTRLLVL.

This clone has a single count. This chain links TRBV19 with TRBJ2-5; D is perhaps TRBD2 (6 bases). V was trimmed by 8 bases and J by 0 bases, leaving 10 bases between them. The length of the CDR3 is 13 residues. Germline values: CDR1 LNHDA, CDR2 SQIVND (reference sequence). The CDR3 spells CASGGPDQETQYF. The CDR3 DNA sequence: TGTGCCAGTGGAGGGCCAGACCAAGAGACCCAGTACTTC.

The chain couples TRBV6-1 to TRBJ1-2; TRBD1 agrees at 10 bases. The CDR3 is 13 amino acids. Germline loops: CDR1 MNHNS, CDR2 SASEGT. J lost 4 bases, V lost 5 bases, and 1 base had no gene match. The DNA of the CDR3 is TGTGCCAGCAGTTGGACAGGGGGCTATGGCTACACCTTC. Amino acids: CASSWTGGYGYTF.

J is TRBJ1-2 and V is TRBV5-4; no firm D call. The V end was cut by 0 bases, the J end by 2 bases, with 8 bases between. Germline CDR1 is SGHNT and CDR2 is YYREEE (reference sequence). The CDR3 consists of 14 residues. The CDR3 is CASSLAQQNYGYTF. CDR3 DNA sequence: TGTGCCAGCAGCTTGGCGCAACAGAACTATGGCTACACCTTC.

V gene TRBV11-2 combines with J gene TRBJ2-7; TRBD1 agrees at 7 bases. CDR1 and CDR2 from the germline V gene are SGHAT and FQNNGV. The CDR3 has 14 residues. With 3 bases clipped from V and 7 bases from J, the junction kept 9 bases outside the gene matches. This chain's CDR3 is CASSFTTGTEEQYF. CDR3 nucleotides: TGTGCCAGCAGCTTCACGACAGGGACAGAAGAGCAGTACTTC.

The chain uses TRBV5-1 and TRBJ2-3; D gene uncertain. Between the trimmed V and J ends, which lost 3 bases and 6 bases, there was a span of 14 bases. From germline, CDR1 is SGHRS and CDR2 YFSETQ. The CDR3 loop spans 14 amino acids. The CDR3 nucleotides read TGCGCCAGCAGCTCGGAATCCCTTTTGGATACGCAGTATTTT. Amino acids: CASSSESLLDTQYF.

As for this clone: One end of the junction is discordant with germline, which a read error may explain. The V call is TRBV18, the J call TRBJ2-7; either TRBD1 or TRBD2 may fit D (5 bases each). Germline V gene data show CDR1 as KGHSH and CDR2 as LQKENI. The CDR3 is made up of 16 amino acids. CDR3 in amino acids: CASSPPGTLRGYGQYF. CDR3 nucleotides: TGTGCCAGCTCGCCCCCCGGGACCCTTAGAGGCTACGGGCAGTACTTC.

This clone has just one count. The CDR3, as DNA: TGCGCCAGCCGGGGGGAAAACACCGGGGAGCTGTTTTTT. This sequence encodes CASRGENTGELFF. The J gene is TRBJ2-2, the V gene TRBV10-1, with 7 positions matching TRBD2. Per the germline V gene, CDR1 is WNHNN and CDR2 is SYGVQD (reference sequence). The CDR3 extends over 13 amino acids. Trimming removed 8 bases from V and 2 bases from J; junction bases left unmatched: 2.

This chain connects TRBV15 to TRBJ2-5, with a weak D call TRBD2 (5 bases). The DNA end lines up better with TRBJ2-7; the J call may be wrong. Germline CDR1 reads LNHNV; CDR2 reads YYDKDF (reference sequence). The CDR3 length is 14 residues. The DNA of the CDR3 is TGTGCCACCAGCAGGGACGGGGTCTCCTACGAGCAGTACTTC. It translates to CATSRDGVSYEQYF.

This chain uses TRBV7-8 with TRBJ2-3, with TRBD1 as a possible D gene (5 bases). Trimming shortened V by 1 base and J by 2 bases, and 10 bases separated the two germline ends. CDR3 length: 15 amino acids. From germline, CDR1 is SGHVS and CDR2 FQNEAQ. CDR3 sequence: CASSLVGVITDTQYF. In DNA, the CDR3 is TGTGCCAGCAGCTTAGTAGGGGTGATCACAGATACGCAGTATTTT.

This rearrangement joins TRBV6-1 to TRBJ2-7, with 7 bases identical to TRBD1. There are 15 residues in the CDR3. The germline V gene encodes CDR1 MNHNS and CDR2 SASEGT. The V gene end was trimmed by 6 bases and the J gene end by 1 base; junction bases not matched to a gene: 9. The CDR3 region has the DNA TGTGCCAGCAGGGACCCTTGGGACAGTTCCTACGAGCAGTACTTC. Its translation is CASRDPWDSSYEQYF.

The chain carries TRBV6-5 and TRBJ1-5; TRBD1 is a possible D gene (6 bases). V lost 4 bases, J lost 4 bases, and 11 bases lay in between. CDR1 is MNHEY and CDR2 is SVGAGI in the germline V gene. The CDR3 runs to 14 residues. CDR3 bases: TGTGCCAGCAGTTCCCGAACAGGGAATCAGCCCCAGCATTTT. Residues: CASSSRTGNQPQHF.

This sequence joins TRBV2 and TRBJ2-3; 14 bases are a match to TRBD2. In germline, CDR1 is SNHLY, CDR2 FYNNEI. J lost 6 bases, V lost 9 bases, and 11 bases had no gene match. This CDR3 region has 16 residues. This CDR3 reads CASSRRLAGGRDTQYF. CDR3 coding DNA: TGTGCCAGTTCCCGTCGACTAGCGGGGGGGCGGGATACGCAGTATTTT.

This clone has only one observation. Sequence at one end of the junction differs from germline and may be a read error. J is TRBJ1-6 and V is TRBV25-1; D is possibly TRBD1 (6 bases). The CDR3 totals 18 residues. Germline CDR1 reads MGHDK; CDR2 reads SYGVNS. The CDR3 nucleotides are TGTGCCAACTACGACAGGCCCATAGTCTTCTCCTATAATCCACCCCTCCACTTT. Its translation is CANYDRPIVFSYNPPLHF.

The chain couples TRBV6-1 to TRBJ1-1; TRBD1 might be the D (5 bases). Trimming removed 7 bases at V and 4 bases at J, with 19 bases between. The germline V gene has CDR1 MNHNS and CDR2 SASEGT. The CDR3 spans 15 residues. CDR3 region: CASIPRGKGPTEAFF. Here the CDR3 DNA reads TGTGCCAGCATCCCCCGGGGGAAGGGCCCCACTGAAGCTTTCTTT.

V gene TRBV9 combines with J gene TRBJ2-1; D tentatively fits TRBD1 or TRBD2 (5 bases each). The CDR3 spans 14 residues. Germline values: CDR1 SGDLS, CDR2 YYNGEE. Trimming shortened V by 3 bases and J by 9 bases, and 16 bases separated the two germline ends. CDR3 sequence: CASSGGIAELEQFF. CDR3 bases: TGTGCCAGCAGCGGGGGGATAGCCGAACTTGAGCAGTTCTTC.

The rearrangement links TRBV7-4 to TRBJ1-1, with D unclear. The germline V gene has CDR1 SGHVT and CDR2 SQSDAQ. Trimming removed 3 bases at V and 10 bases at J, with 12 bases between. The CDR3 spans 12 residues. CDR3 sequence reads: CASSLMESGAFF. The DNA of the CDR3 is TGTGCCAGCAGCTTGATGGAATCGGGAGCTTTCTTT.